These 16 T cell receptor beta chains were all obtained from the same sample, sequenced in a study of a mutant IDH1 vaccine in newly diagnosed glioma. Method: immunoSEQ multiplex PCR; TCRdb's copy keeps in-frame clones and lacks some. The sample includes over 25,000 clones, 85% to 90% seen only once; the top ten take 2% to 3%. As for time point: week 23, last vaccination. Vaccination comprised doses that each held 300 ug of mutant IDH1 20-mer peptide, plus topical imiquimod. No antigens are known for them. The material was PBMCs, obtained from a glioma patient whose treatment included an IDH1 peptide vaccine. The receptors were gathered from a man aged 35 to 55 with glioma.

The rearrangement joins TRBV30 to TRBJ1-1, with D uncertain. The V and J ends lost 0 bases and 0 bases respectively, with 8 bases between them. The germline V gene has CDR1 GTSNPN and CDR2 SVGIG (reference sequence). The CDR3 spans 14 residues. The CDR3: CAWSVSGVNTEAFF. The DNA for the CDR3 is TGTGCCTGGAGTGTCAGTGGGGTGAACACTGAAGCTTTCTTT. Full variable domain (outside the CDR3, taken from reference TRBV30 and TRBJ1-1): SQTIHQWPATLVQPVGSPLSLECTVEGTSNPNLYWYRQAAGRGLQLLFYSVGIGQISSEVPQNLSASRPQDRQFILSSKKLLLSDSGFYLCAWSVSGVNTEAFFGQGTRLTVV.

The chain couples TRBV7-8 to TRBJ2-1, with 10 positions matching TRBD2. The CDR3 runs to 19 residues. After removal of 1 base from V and 2 bases from J, the junction contained 11 bases not matched to a gene. Germline V lookup: CDR1 SGHVS, CDR2 FQNEAQ. The CDR3 protein is CASSLESTSGWVTYNEQFF. CDR3 nucleotides: TGTGCCAGCAGCTTAGAATCGACTAGCGGGTGGGTTACCTACAATGAGCAGTTCTTC.

The genes are TRBV7-9 and TRBJ1-5; D gene ambiguous. CDR1 is SEHNR, CDR2 FQNEAQ, per germline (reference sequence). This CDR3 contains 12 residues. V was cut by 9 bases and J by 2 bases, with 8 bases left in between. The CDR3, as DNA: TGTGCCAGTACCGGGGGCAATCAGCCCCAGCATTTT. Residues: CASTGGNQPQHF.

The genes are TRBV4-1 and TRBJ2-1; 9 positions match TRBD2. The CDR3 extends over 15 amino acids. The junction had 4 bases not matched to a gene; V was cut back by 3 bases and J by 4 bases. Germline V gives CDR1 MGHRA, CDR2 YSYEKL. The CDR3 loop reads CASSQVAGVYNEQFF. The CDR3 nucleotides read TGCGCCAGCAGCCAGGTAGCGGGAGTTTACAATGAGCAGTTCTTC.

The rearrangement joins TRBV18 to TRBJ1-4, with D maybe TRBD1 (5 bases). CDR3 length: 14 amino acids. Germline V lookup: CDR1 KGHSH, CDR2 LQKENI. With 3 bases removed from V and 11 bases from J, the gap between germline ends came to 16 bases. CDR3 amino acids: CASSPDSGSSKLFF. For the CDR3, the DNA is TGTGCCAGCTCACCGGACTCAGGGAGTAGTAAACTGTTTTTT. The variable domain in full, completed from reference TRBV18 and TRBJ1-4, reads NAGVMQNPRHLVRRRGQEARLRCSPMKGHSHVYWYRQLPEEGLKFMVYLQKENIIDESGMPKERFSAEFPKEGPSILRIQQVVRGDSAAYFCASSPDSGSSKLFFGSGTQLSVL.

The gene calls are TRBV9 and TRBJ2-2; 7 nucleotides match TRBD2. The CDR3 contains 17 residues. Germline V gives CDR1 SGDLS, CDR2 YYNGEE. V trimming: 4 bases; J trimming: 5 bases; junction bases outside the gene matches: 14. The DNA of the CDR3 is TGTGCCAGCAGCCCCTTACGAGGCGGGAGTTTAACCGGGGAGCTGTTTTTT. Its protein product is CASSPLRGGSLTGELFF.

The chain couples TRBV2 to TRBJ1-2, with D possibly matching TRBD1 (5 bases). V was pared by 4 bases and J by 14 bases, with 11 bases between. CDR1 and CDR2 from the germline V gene are SNHLY and FYNNEI. The CDR3 is 10 residues long. CDR3 DNA: TGTGCCAGCAGTGGTGGGACTTGGACCTTC. Its translation: CASSGGTWTF. The full variable domain, with the rest looked up from reference TRBV2 and TRBJ1-2, is EPEVTQTPSHQVTQMGQEVILRCVPISNHLYFYWYRQILGQKVEFLVSFYNNEISEKSEIFDDQFSVERPDGSNFTLKIRSTKLEDSAMYFCASSGGTWTFGSGTRLTVV.

This clone was counted only a few times. This chain links TRBV9 with TRBJ2-5; 11 bases are shared with TRBD1. The germline gives CDR1 SGDLS, CDR2 YYNGEE. V lost 2 bases to trimming and J lost 4 bases; unmatched junction nucleotides: 13. This CDR3 has 18 residues. The CDR3 reads CASSVRPFAGTGGETQYF. As DNA, the CDR3 is TGTGCCAGCAGCGTTCGACCCTTTGCCGGGACAGGGGGAGAGACCCAGTACTTC.

J is TRBJ2-5 and V is TRBV2, with 12 bases identical to TRBD2. The V segment lost 7 bases and the J segment 2 bases; nucleotides outside the gene matches: 8. Germline V gene sequence: CDR1 SNHLY, CDR2 FYNNEI. The CDR3 spans 16 residues. The CDR3 spells CASTKGLAGTQETQYF. CDR3 bases: TGTGCCAGCACCAAAGGACTAGCGGGGACGCAAGAGACCCAGTACTTC.

The V and J genes are TRBV7-9 and TRBJ1-2; D gene uncertain. The CDR3 runs 12 residues. Trimming stripped 5 bases from V and 8 bases from J, with 12 bases between. Germline lookup yields CDR1 SEHNR and CDR2 FQNEAQ (reference sequence). The CDR3 DNA reads as TGTGCCAGCAGCCTAATCTCGTGGGGCTACACCTTC. Translating it yields CASSLISWGYTF.

The genes are TRBV19 and TRBJ2-1, with D maybe TRBD2 (7 bases). This CDR3 is 14 amino acids long. V dropped 9 bases and J dropped 4 bases, with 16 bases sitting between them. Germline lookup yields CDR1 LNHDA and CDR2 SQIVND (reference sequence). The CDR3 here is CASRRGPLYNEQFF. The CDR3 region has the DNA TGTGCCAGCCGGCGGGGGCCATTGTACAATGAGCAGTTCTTC. Looking up the rest from reference TRBV19 and TRBJ2-1 gives the full variable domain: DGGITQSPKYLFRKEGQNVTLSCEQNLNHDAMYWYRQDPGQGLRLIYYSQIVNDFQKGDIAEGYSVSREKKESFPLTVTSAQKNPTAFYLCASRRGPLYNEQFFGPGTRLTVL.

The chain joins TRBV4-2 to TRBJ2-2; 9 nucleotides line up with TRBD2. V lost 3 bases to trimming and J lost 5 bases; unmatched junction nucleotides: 10. The CDR3 is 17 residues long. The V gene's germline CDR1 is LGHNA and CDR2 YNFKEQ. CDR3 coding DNA: TGTGCCAGCAGCCACCTAATTAGCGGGAGAAGTACCGGGGAGCTGTTTTTT. Its translation: CASSHLISGRSTGELFF.

The gene calls are TRBV4-2 and TRBJ1-2; D might be TRBD1 (5 bases). The CDR3 loop spans 14 amino acids. Trimming removed 1 base from V and 6 bases from J, with 12 bases in between. CDR1 is LGHNA and CDR2 is YNFKEQ in the germline V gene. The CDR3 bases are TGTGCCAGCAGCCAAGCCCAGGGATGGGATGGCTACACCTTC. This gives the protein CASSQAQGWDGYTF.

The rearrangement links TRBV18 to TRBJ1-1; D may be TRBD1 (6 bases). The ends were cut back, 4 bases at V and 5 bases at J, with 11 bases in the middle. Germline loops: CDR1 KGHSH, CDR2 LQKENI. This CDR3 spans 13 amino acids. Here the CDR3 reads CASSQGERTEAFF. CDR3 sequence (DNA): TGTGCCAGCTCACAGGGGGAAAGGACTGAAGCTTTCTTT.

The V call is TRBV7-2, the J call TRBJ2-4; the match to TRBD1 covers 7 bases. Germline V gene data show CDR1 as SGHTA and CDR2 as FQGNSA. The CDR3 contains 13 residues. V dropped 5 bases and J dropped 9; count of bases not matched to a gene: 7. The CDR3 coding sequence is TGTGCCAGCAGCCGGGACAGTTCAGTCATTCAGTACTTC. Its protein is CASSRDSSVIQYF.

The chain couples TRBV6-1 to TRBJ1-5; no reliable D call. CDR3 length equals 14 residues. The V gene lost 2 bases and the J gene lost 1 base, with 6 bases spanning the gap. Germline values: CDR1 MNHNS, CDR2 SASEGT. The CDR3 nucleotides read TGTGCCAGCAGTGAACGCAGGAGCAATCAGCCCCAGCATTTT. Translating gives CASSERRSNQPQHF.